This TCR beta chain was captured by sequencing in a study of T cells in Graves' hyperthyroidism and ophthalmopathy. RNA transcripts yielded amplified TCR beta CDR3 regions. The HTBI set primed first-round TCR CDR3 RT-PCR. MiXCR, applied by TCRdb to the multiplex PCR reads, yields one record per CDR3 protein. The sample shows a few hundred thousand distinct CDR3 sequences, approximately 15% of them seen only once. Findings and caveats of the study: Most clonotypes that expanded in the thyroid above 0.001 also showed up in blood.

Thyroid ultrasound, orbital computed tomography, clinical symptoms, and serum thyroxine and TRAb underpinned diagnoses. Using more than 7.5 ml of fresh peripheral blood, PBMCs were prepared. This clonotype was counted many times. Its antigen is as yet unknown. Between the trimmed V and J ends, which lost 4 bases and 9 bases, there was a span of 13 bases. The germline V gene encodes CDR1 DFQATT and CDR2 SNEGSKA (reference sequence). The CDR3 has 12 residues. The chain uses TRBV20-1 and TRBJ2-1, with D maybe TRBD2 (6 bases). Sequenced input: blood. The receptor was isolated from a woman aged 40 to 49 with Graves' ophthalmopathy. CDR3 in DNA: TGCAGTGCTATAAGGAGGGTCGGTGAGCAGTTCTTC. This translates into CSAIRRVGEQFF.